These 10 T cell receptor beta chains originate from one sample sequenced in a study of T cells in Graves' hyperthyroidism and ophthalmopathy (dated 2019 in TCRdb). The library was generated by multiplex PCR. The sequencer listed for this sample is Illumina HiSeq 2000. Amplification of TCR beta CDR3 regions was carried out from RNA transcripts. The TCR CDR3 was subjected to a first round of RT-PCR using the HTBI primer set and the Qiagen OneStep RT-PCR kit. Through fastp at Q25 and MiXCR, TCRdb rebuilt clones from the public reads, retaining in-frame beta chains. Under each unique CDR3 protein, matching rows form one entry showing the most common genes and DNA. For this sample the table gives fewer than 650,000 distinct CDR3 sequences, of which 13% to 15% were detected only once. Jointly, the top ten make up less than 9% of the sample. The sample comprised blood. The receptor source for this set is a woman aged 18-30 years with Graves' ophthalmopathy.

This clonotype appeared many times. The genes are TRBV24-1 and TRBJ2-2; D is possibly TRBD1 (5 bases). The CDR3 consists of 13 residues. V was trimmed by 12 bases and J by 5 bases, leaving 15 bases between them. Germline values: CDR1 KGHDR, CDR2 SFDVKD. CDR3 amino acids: CASADSGTGELFF. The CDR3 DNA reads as TGTGCCTCGGCCGACAGTGGTACCGGGGAGCTGTTTTTT.

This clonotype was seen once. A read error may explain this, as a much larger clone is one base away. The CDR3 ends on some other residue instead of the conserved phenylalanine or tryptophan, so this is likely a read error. The DNA of the CDR3 is TGTGCCAGCAGCCCCCCGACACCCGTAATCGAGTACAATGAGCAGTTCTCC. It is translated as CASSPPTPVIEYNEQFS. V usage is TRBV13 and J usage is TRBJ2-1; D is unresolved. The CDR3 consists of 17 residues. V was cut by 5 bases and J by 4 bases, with 21 bases left in between. Germline V lookup: CDR1 PRHDT, CDR2 FYEKMQ (reference sequence).

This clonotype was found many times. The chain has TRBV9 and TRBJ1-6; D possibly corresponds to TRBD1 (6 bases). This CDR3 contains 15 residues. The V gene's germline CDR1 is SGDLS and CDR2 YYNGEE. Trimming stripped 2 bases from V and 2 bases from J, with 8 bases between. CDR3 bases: TGTGCCAGCAGCGTGGACAGTGCCTATAATTCACCCCTCCACTTT. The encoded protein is CASSVDSAYNSPLHF.

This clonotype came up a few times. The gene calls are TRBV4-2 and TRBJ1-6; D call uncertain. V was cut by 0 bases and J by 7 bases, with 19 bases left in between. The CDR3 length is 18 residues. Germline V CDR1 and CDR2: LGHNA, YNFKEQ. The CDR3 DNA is TGTGCCAGCAGCCAAGACTGGGGATGGGCGGGCCGCAATTCACCCCTCCACTTT. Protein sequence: CASSQDWGWAGRNSPLHF.

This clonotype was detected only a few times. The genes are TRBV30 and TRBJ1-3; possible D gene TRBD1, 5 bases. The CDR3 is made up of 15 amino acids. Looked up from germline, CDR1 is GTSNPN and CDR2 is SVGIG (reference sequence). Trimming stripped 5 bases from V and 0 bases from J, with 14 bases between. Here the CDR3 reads CAWALGGISGNTIYF. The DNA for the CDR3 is TGTGCCTGGGCTTTGGGGGGGATCTCTGGAAACACCATATATTTT. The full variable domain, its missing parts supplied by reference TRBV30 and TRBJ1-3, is SQTIHQWPATLVQPVGSPLSLECTVEGTSNPNLYWYRQAAGRGLQLLFYSVGIGQISSEVPQNLSASRPQDRQFILSSKKLLLSDSGFYLCAWALGGISGNTIYFGEGSWLTVV.

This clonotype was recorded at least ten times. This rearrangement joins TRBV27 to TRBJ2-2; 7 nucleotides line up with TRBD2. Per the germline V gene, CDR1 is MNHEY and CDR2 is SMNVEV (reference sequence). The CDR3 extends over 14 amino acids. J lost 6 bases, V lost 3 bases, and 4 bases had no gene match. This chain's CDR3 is CASSFASGAGELFF. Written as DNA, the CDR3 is TGTGCCAGCAGTTTCGCAAGCGGGGCCGGGGAGCTGTTTTTT.

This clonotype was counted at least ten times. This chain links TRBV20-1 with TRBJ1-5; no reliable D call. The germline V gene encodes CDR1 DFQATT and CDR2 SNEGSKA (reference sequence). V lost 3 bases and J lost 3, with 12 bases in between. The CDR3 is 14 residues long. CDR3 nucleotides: TGCAGTGCTAGGGAACTTGCCCTCAATCAGCCCCAGCATTTT. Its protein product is CSARELALNQPQHF.

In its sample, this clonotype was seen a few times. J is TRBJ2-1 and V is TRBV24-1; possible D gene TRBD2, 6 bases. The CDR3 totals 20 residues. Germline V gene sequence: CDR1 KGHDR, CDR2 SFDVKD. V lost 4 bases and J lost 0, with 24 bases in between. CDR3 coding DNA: TGTGCCACCAGTGAAGGGGCCAAGGCTAGCGTTTATTTCTCCTACAATGAGCAGTTCTTC. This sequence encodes CATSEGAKASVYFSYNEQFF.

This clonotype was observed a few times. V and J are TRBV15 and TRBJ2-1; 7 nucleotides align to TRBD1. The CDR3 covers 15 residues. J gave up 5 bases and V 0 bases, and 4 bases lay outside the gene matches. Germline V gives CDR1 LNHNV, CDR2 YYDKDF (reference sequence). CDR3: CATSRDSGQHNEQFF. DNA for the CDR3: TGTGCCACCAGCAGAGATTCGGGACAGCACAATGAGCAGTTCTTC.

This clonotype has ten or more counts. For the CDR3, the DNA is TGTGCCAGCAGCCCGCGGGGGGACTCACCCCTCCACTTT. Protein product: CASSPRGDSPLHF. The genes are TRBV9 and TRBJ1-6, with D possibly being TRBD1 (5 bases). Deletions cut 4 bases from V and 10 bases from J, with 12 bases between. Per the germline V gene, CDR1 is SGDLS and CDR2 is YYNGEE. The CDR3 covers 13 residues.